These 4 T cell receptor beta chains share one sample of origin, sequenced in a study of T cell responses to AZD1222 COVID-19 vaccine. TCRdb's table, derived via immunoSEQ multiplex PCR, lists solely in-frame clones and lacks some. The repertoire holds fewer than 95,000 clones, 80% to 90% seen once, with under 35% in the top ten. The sample consisted of peripheral blood, taken on day 0 of AZD1222 vaccination. These receptors all stem from an adult in good health.

This chain links TRBV15 with TRBJ2-1, with D possibly matching TRBD1 (6 bases). Trimming stripped 1 base from V and 6 bases from J, with 13 bases between. The CDR3 extends over 15 amino acids. Germline CDR1 is LNHNV and CDR2 is YYDKDF (reference sequence). The CDR3 bases are TGTGCCACCAGCAGAGGGGTGATGGGGGCCAATGAGCAGTTCTTC. It yields the protein CATSRGVMGANEQFF.

The CDR3 protein is CASSEAGLTNEKLFF. In DNA, the CDR3 is TGTGCCAGCAGTGAAGCGGGGTTAACTAATGAAAAACTGTTTTTT. The chain is built from TRBV2 and TRBJ1-4; D gene uncertain. The V end lost 0 bases, the J end lost 1 base, and 6 bases lay between the germline ends. The germline gives CDR1 SNHLY, CDR2 FYNNEI. The length of the CDR3 is 15 residues.

The chain carries TRBV2 and TRBJ2-7; D not certain. The CDR3 extends over 12 amino acids. Trimming took off 7 bases at V and 2 bases at J, with 9 bases between the two ends. Germline CDR1 reads SNHLY; CDR2 reads FYNNEI. Here the CDR3 DNA reads TGTGCCAGCACGGTCACAGCCTACGAGCAGTACTTC. Residues: CASTVTAYEQYF.

The chain is built from TRBV6-6 and TRBJ2-7; TRBD2 aligns across 14 bases. With 5 bases clipped from V and 7 bases from J, the junction kept 10 bases outside the gene matches. The length of the CDR3 is 16 residues. Germline V lookup: CDR1 MNHNY, CDR2 SVGAGI (reference sequence). This CDR3 is CASSRDAGTSGGEQYF. CDR3 nucleotides: TGTGCCAGCAGTCGCGACGCCGGGACTAGCGGGGGTGAGCAGTACTTC.